This T cell receptor (beta chain) is from a study of identical twins. TCRdb reanalysed the 5' RACE reads using MiXCR and keeps one entry per CDR3 protein. This sample has approximately 590,000 distinct CDR3 sequences, with around a tenth found just once. This clonotype was counted ten times or more. This same sample was also part of a study on yellow fever vaccine responses in identical twins.

Sequences were obtained from PBMCs. The receptor comes from a young woman in good health.

As DNA, the CDR3 is TGTGCCAGCAGCCCCGACAGGGGAACTGAAGCTTTCTTT. Translated, it gives CASSPDRGTEAFF. The J gene is TRBJ1-1, the V gene TRBV11-2; TRBD1 agrees at 8 bases. Germline loops: CDR1 SGHAT, CDR2 FQNNGV. V trimming: 5 bases; J trimming: 5 bases; junction bases outside the gene matches: 4. The CDR3 has 13 residues.